These 21 T cell receptor beta chains share one sample of origin, sequenced in a study of T cell responses to AZD1222 COVID-19 vaccine. Assay used: immunoSEQ multiplex PCR; TCRdb lists only in-frame clones, some missing. Of 99,000 or so clones in the sample, roughly 87% were seen once. Sequenced material: peripheral blood, taken 28 days after the second AZD1222 dose. These receptors were taken from an adult who received the AZD1222 COVID-19 vaccine.

The chain links TRBV7-8 to TRBJ1-4, with D tentatively TRBD1 (5 bases). V gave up 6 bases and J gave up 5 bases, with 13 bases separating them. The CDR3 contains 14 residues. Germline V gene data show CDR1 as SGHVS and CDR2 as FQNEAQ. The CDR3 is CASSLRAGNEKLFF. In nucleotides, the CDR3 is TGTGCCAGCAGTTTACGGGCAGGGAATGAAAAACTGTTTTTT.

This chain uses TRBV4-3 with TRBJ2-5, with 8 bases matching TRBD2. Trimming at V came to 2 bases and at J to 3 bases, leaving 8 bases not matched to a gene. Germline CDR1 and CDR2: LGHNA and YSLEER. The CDR3 contains 16 residues. CDR3 sequence reads: CASSQKGGLDKETQYF. CDR3 coding DNA: TGCGCCAGCAGCCAAAAGGGGGGACTAGACAAAGAGACCCAGTACTTC.

The CDR3 is CASSLGTGGSGYTF. Written as DNA, the CDR3 is TGTGCCAGCAGCTTAGGGACAGGGGGCAGTGGCTACACCTTC. The rearrangement links TRBV7-2 to TRBJ1-2; 11 positions agree with TRBD1. The V and J ends lost 1 base and 7 bases, in that order; junction bases with no gene match: 2. The CDR3 contains 14 residues. Germline lookup yields CDR1 SGHTA and CDR2 FQGNSA.

The V and J genes are TRBV29-1 and TRBJ2-7; possible D gene TRBD1, 5 bases. Germline assignment: CDR1 SQVTM and CDR2 ANQGSEA. This CDR3 has 12 amino acids. The V end lost 3 bases, the J end lost 7 bases, and 13 bases lay between the germline ends. The CDR3 loop is CSVETVPNEQYF. As DNA, the CDR3 is TGCAGCGTTGAGACAGTCCCTAATGAGCAGTACTTC.

This chain connects TRBV1 to TRBJ2-3; the table names TRBD2, a call not compared with the DNA. TRBV1 is noted as a pseudogene. This CDR3 is built from 23 residues. The CDR3 DNA follows: TGCACCAGCAGCCAAGATCGGGGTTCGGAGCGGGAGACACCGGAGTTCTGCACAGATACGCAGTATTTT. This gives the protein CTSSQDRGSERETPEFCTDTQYF.

This chain connects TRBV5-1 to TRBJ2-1; weak D call: TRBD2 (7 bases). CDR3 length: 15 residues. CDR1 and CDR2 from the germline V gene are SGHRS and YFSETQ. V was shortened by 2 bases and J by 4 bases, with 13 bases between the two germline ends. The CDR3 DNA reads as TGCGCCAGCAGCTTATCGGGGGGCTCTTACAATGAGCAGTTCTTC. Its protein product is CASSLSGGSYNEQFF.

CDR3 sequence (DNA): TGTGCCACCAGCAGAGGATTTAGCGTCGGTGAGCAGTTCTTC. Translated, it gives CATSRGFSVGEQFF. J is TRBJ2-1 and V is TRBV15, with D maybe TRBD2 (5 bases). CDR1 is LNHNV, CDR2 YYDKDF, per germline (reference sequence). V was trimmed by 1 base and J by 9 bases, leaving 13 bases between them. The CDR3 contains 14 residues.

This chain uses TRBV7-2 with TRBJ1-4; TRBD1 matches at 9 bases. Germline lookup yields CDR1 SGHTA and CDR2 FQGNSA. V shed 5 bases and J 7 bases; nucleotides not matched to a gene: 8. The CDR3 is 15 residues long. The CDR3 loop is CASSPTGGPGEKLFF. In DNA form, the CDR3 reads TGTGCCAGCAGCCCGACAGGGGGACCCGGTGAAAAACTGTTTTTT.

The chain couples TRBV5-1 to TRBJ1-1; 7 bases fit TRBD1. V lost 4 bases to trimming and J lost 1 base; unmatched junction nucleotides: 4. CDR1 SGHRS and CDR2 YFSETQ come from the germline V gene. This CDR3 has 14 residues. The CDR3 here is CASSGGQQNTEAFF. The CDR3 bases are TGCGCCAGCAGCGGGGGACAGCAGAACACTGAAGCTTTCTTT.

The DNA of the CDR3 is TGTGCCAGCAGCCCGCGGACAGGGACAAGCGAGCAGTACTTC. It specifies CASSPRTGTSEQYF. This chain joins TRBV7-6 and TRBJ2-7, with 8 positions matching TRBD1. This CDR3 has 14 residues. Germline loops: CDR1 SGHVS, CDR2 FNYEAQ. V was pared by 5 bases and J by 6 bases, with 9 bases of the junction left unmatched.

The rearrangement uses TRBV3-1 (or the pseudogene TRBV3-2) and TRBJ2-1; D is ambiguous. The CDR3 loop spans 12 amino acids. Per the germline V gene, CDR1 is LGHDT and CDR2 is YNNKEL (reference sequence). Trimming shortened V by 6 bases and J by 5 bases, and 8 bases separated the two germline ends. CDR3 sequence reads: CASSPLDNEQFF. In nucleotides, the CDR3 is TGTGCCAGCAGTCCCCTCGACAATGAGCAGTTCTTC.

The gene calls are TRBV28 and TRBJ2-7; D may be TRBD1 (6 bases). V lost 6 bases to trimming and J lost 4 bases, with 16 bases between them. This CDR3 has 14 residues. Germline V gene sequence: CDR1 MDHEN, CDR2 SYDVKM. This chain's CDR3 is CASRRWTDPYEQYF. CDR3 bases: TGTGCCAGCAGGCGGTGGACAGATCCATACGAGCAGTACTTC.

The chain couples TRBV6-4 to TRBJ1-2, with D unclear. The CDR3 has 15 amino acids. Trimming pared 8 bases from V and 2 bases from J, leaving 18 bases between. CDR1 and CDR2 from the germline V gene are MRHNA and SNTAGT. CDR3 nucleotides: TGTGCCAGCTCCTGGCAGGCTAATACCAACTATGGCTACACCTTC. Protein sequence: CASSWQANTNYGYTF.

The gene calls are TRBV11-2 and TRBJ2-7; D gene unclear. Looked up from germline, CDR1 is SGHAT and CDR2 is FQNNGV. Trimming shortened V by 5 bases and J by 4 bases, and 12 bases separated the two germline ends. The CDR3 sequence is 13 residues long. CDR3 coding DNA: TGTGCCAGCAGCCGAGACCCGAATTACGAGCAGTACTTC. Translating gives CASSRDPNYEQYF.

This clone was seen a few times. The chain employs TRBV9 and TRBJ2-7, with D possibly being TRBD2 (5 bases). The CDR3 runs 14 residues. V dropped 0 bases and J dropped 2 bases, with 9 bases sitting between them. Germline V CDR1 and CDR2: SGDLS, YYNGEE. The CDR3 protein is CASSVEGLTYEQYF. The CDR3 region has the DNA TGTGCCAGCAGCGTAGAAGGACTCACCTACGAGCAGTACTTC.

The chain employs TRBV6-5 and TRBJ1-5; D unclear. Trimming shortened V by 5 bases and J by 8 bases, and 13 bases separated the two germline ends. CDR3 size: 13 residues. Per the germline V gene, CDR1 is MNHEY and CDR2 is SVGAGI. CDR3 amino acids: CASSRLALEPQHF. DNA for the CDR3: TGTGCCAGCAGTCGGTTAGCCCTCGAGCCCCAGCATTTT.

The rearrangement uses TRBV30 and TRBJ1-2; D is unresolved. Germline CDR1 reads GTSNPN; CDR2 reads SVGIG (reference sequence). Trimming cost V 2 bases and J 4 bases, with 8 bases left between them. This CDR3 is built from 12 residues. CDR3 amino acids: CAWSLARYGYTF. The DNA for the CDR3 is TGTGCCTGGAGTTTGGCACGCTATGGCTACACCTTC.

CDR3 sequence reads: CASSFWRVSYEQYF. For the CDR3, the DNA is TGTGCCAGCAGTTTCTGGCGGGTCTCCTACGAGCAGTACTTC. The chain links TRBV28 to TRBJ2-7, with D perhaps matching TRBD2 (5 bases). V lost 3 bases, J lost 0 bases, and 9 bases lay in between. Germline CDR1 reads MDHEN; CDR2 reads SYDVKM. This CDR3 is built from 14 residues.

This clone was detected once. The chain links TRBV9 to TRBJ2-2, with 7 nucleotides matching TRBD1. CDR3 length: 16 residues. Per germline, CDR1 SGDLS and CDR2 YYNGEE. V trimming: 0 bases; J trimming: 0 bases; junction bases outside the gene matches: 2. DNA for the CDR3: TGTGCCAGCAGCGTAGGAACAGGGGCGAACACCGGGGAGCTGTTTTTT. This sequence encodes CASSVGTGANTGELFF.

The chain recombines TRBV14 with TRBJ2-1; the D gene is possibly TRBD1 (5 bases). The germline gives CDR1 SGHDN, CDR2 FVKESK. V was shortened by 1 base and J by 4 bases, with 14 bases between the two germline ends. The CDR3 loop spans 16 amino acids. DNA of the CDR3: TGTGCCAGCAGCCAAGGAAGCAGGGCCCTTTACAATGAGCAGTTCTTC. The encoded protein is CASSQGSRALYNEQFF.

The chain couples TRBV28 to TRBJ2-2, with a weak D call TRBD1 (6 bases). There are 15 residues in the CDR3. V was trimmed by 6 bases and J by 3 bases, leaving 14 bases between them. The germline V gene has CDR1 MDHEN and CDR2 SYDVKM. The CDR3 here is CASRNDRTYTGELFF. CDR3 DNA: TGTGCCAGCAGGAATGACAGGACTTACACCGGGGAGCTGTTTTTT.